The clone carrying this T cell receptor beta chain has just a few counts. V shed 1 base and J 3 bases; nucleotides not matched to a gene: 4. This CDR3 is 14 amino acids long. Per germline, CDR1 SGHRS and CDR2 YFSETQ. These data come from a study of blood T cell repertoires in COVID-19. Method: immunoSEQ multiplex PCR; TCRdb's copy keeps in-frame clones and lacks some. This table holds fewer than 200,000 clones, roughly four fifths found once. The genes are TRBV5-1 and TRBJ2-7; 7 bases map to TRBD2. The sample taken for sequencing was peripheral blood. The TCR comes from a man between 35 and 55 years old who had recovered from COVID-19. CDR3 coding DNA: TGCGCCAGCAGCTTGACTAGCGCACTCTACGAGCAGTACTTC. Amino acids: CASSLTSALYEQYF.